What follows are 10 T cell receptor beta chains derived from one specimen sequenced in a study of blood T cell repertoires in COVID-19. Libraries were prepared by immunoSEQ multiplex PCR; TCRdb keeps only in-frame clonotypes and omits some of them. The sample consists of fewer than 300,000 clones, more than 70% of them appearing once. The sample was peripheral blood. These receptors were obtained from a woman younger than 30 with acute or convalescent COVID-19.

CDR3: CASSGSRYEQYF. The CDR3 DNA follows: TGTGCCAGCAGCGGGAGCCGTTACGAGCAGTACTTC. The V and J genes are TRBV9 and TRBJ2-7; D remains unclear. Trimming took off 3 bases at V and 4 bases at J, with 8 bases between the two ends. The CDR3 sequence is 12 residues long. Germline-derived CDR1 and CDR2 are SGDLS and YYNGEE. Supplemented by reference TRBV9 and TRBJ2-7, the full variable domain reads DSGVTQTPKHLITATGQRVTLRCSPRSGDLSVYWYQQSLDQGLQFLIQYYNGEERAKGNILERFSAQQFPDLHSELNLSSLELGDSALYFCASSGSRYEQYFGPGTRLTVT.

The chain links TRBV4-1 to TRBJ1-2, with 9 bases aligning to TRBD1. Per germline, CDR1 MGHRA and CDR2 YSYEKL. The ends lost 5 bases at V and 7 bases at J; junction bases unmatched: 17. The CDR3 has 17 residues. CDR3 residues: CASSVARDREAHFGYTF. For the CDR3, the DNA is TGCGCCAGCAGCGTAGCCCGGGACAGGGAGGCTCACTTTGGCTACACCTTC.

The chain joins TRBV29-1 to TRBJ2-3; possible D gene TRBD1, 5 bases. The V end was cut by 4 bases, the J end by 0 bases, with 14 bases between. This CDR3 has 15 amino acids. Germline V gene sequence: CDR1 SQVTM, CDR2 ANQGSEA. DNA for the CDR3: TGCAGCGTTGTGTGGGGCTGGATAAGCACAGATACGCAGTATTTT. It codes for CSVVWGWISTDTQYF.

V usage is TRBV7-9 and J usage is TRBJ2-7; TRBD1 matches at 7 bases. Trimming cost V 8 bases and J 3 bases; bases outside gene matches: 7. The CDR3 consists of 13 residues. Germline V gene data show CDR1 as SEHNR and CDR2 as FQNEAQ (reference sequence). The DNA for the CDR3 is TGTGCCAGCCGCAGGGACAGCAGCTACGAGCAGTACTTC. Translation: CASRRDSSYEQYF.

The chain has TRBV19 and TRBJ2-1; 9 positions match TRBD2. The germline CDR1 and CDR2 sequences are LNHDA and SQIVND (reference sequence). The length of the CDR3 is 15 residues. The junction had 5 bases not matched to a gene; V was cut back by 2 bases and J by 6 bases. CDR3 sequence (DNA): TGTGCCAGTAGTATATTGGCGGGAGGGCCCAATGAGCAGTTCTTC. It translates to CASSILAGGPNEQFF.

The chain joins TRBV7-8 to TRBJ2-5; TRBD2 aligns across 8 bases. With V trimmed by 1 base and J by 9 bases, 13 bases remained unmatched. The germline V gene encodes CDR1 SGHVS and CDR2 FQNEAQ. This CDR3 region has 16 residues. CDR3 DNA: TGTGCCAGCAGCTTAGGTCTAGGGACTAGGTCTGGGGCCCAGTACTTC. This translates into CASSLGLGTRSGAQYF.

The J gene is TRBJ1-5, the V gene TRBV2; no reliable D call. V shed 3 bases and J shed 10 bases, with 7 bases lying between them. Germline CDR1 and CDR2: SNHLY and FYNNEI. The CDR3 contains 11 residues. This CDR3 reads CASSDLGPQHF. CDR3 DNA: TGTGCCAGCAGTGATTTGGGCCCCCAGCATTTT.

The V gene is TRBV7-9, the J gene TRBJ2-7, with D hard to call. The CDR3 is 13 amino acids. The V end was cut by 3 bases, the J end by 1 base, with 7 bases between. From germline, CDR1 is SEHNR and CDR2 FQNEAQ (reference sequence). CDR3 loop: CASSFPRSYEQYF. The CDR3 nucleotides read TGTGCCAGCAGCTTTCCCCGGTCCTACGAGCAGTACTTC.

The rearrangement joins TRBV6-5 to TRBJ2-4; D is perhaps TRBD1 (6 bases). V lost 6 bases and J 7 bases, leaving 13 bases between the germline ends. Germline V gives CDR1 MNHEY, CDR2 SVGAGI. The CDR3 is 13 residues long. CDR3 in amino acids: CASRGTLKNIQYF. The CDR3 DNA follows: TGTGCCAGCAGAGGGACATTGAAGAACATTCAGTACTTC.

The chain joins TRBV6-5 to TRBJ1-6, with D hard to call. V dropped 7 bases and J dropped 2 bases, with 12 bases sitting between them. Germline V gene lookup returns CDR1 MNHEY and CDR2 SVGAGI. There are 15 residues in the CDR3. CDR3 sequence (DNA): TGTGCCAGCACCTACCGGAGCCCCTATAATTCACCCCTCCACTTT. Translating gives CASTYRSPYNSPLHF.